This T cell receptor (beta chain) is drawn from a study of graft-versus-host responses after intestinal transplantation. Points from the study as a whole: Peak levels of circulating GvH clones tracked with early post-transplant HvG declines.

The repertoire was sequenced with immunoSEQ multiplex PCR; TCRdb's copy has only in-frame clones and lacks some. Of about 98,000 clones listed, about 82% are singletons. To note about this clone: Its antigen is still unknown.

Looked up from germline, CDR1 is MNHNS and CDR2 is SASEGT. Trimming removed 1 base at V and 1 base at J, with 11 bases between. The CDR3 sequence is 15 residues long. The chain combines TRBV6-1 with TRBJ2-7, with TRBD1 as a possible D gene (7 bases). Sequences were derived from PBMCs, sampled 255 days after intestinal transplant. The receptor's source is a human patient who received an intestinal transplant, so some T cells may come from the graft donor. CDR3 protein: CASSEVEGASYEQYF. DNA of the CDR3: TGTGCCAGCAGTGAAGTGGAGGGGGCATCCTACGAGCAGTACTTC.